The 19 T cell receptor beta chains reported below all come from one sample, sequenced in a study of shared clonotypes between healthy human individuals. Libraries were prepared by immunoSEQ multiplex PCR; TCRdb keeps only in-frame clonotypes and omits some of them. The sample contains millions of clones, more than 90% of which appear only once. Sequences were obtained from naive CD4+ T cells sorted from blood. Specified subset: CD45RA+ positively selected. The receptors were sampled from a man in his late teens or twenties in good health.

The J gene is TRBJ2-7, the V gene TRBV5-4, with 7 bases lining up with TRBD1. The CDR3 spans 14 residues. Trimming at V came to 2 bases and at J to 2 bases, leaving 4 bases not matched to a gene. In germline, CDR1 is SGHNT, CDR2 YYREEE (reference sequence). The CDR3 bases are TGTGCCAGCAGCTTACGACAGGGTACCTACGAGCAGTACTTC. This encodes CASSLRQGTYEQYF.

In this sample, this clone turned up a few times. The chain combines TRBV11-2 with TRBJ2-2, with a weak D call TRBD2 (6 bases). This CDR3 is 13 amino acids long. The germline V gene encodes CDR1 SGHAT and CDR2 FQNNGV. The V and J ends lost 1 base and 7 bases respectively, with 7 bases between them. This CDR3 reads CASSLGDFGELFF. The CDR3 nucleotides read TGTGCCAGCAGCTTAGGGGACTTCGGGGAGCTGTTTTTT.

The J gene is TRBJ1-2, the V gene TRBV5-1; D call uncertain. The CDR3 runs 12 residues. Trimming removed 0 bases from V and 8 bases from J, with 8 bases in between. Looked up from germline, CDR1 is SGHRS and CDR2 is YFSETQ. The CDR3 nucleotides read TGCGCCAGCAGCTTGGGGTCCCGCGGCTACACCTTC. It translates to CASSLGSRGYTF.

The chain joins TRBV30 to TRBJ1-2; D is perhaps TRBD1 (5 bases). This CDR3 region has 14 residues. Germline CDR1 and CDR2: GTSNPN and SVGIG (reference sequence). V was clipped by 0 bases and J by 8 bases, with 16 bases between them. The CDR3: CAWSVHPAGLGYTF. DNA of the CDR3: TGTGCCTGGAGTGTACATCCGGCAGGGCTCGGCTACACCTTC.

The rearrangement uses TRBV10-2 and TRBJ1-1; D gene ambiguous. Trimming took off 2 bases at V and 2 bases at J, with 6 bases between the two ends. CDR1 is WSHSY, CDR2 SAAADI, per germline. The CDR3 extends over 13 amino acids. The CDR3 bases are TGCGCCAGCAGTGAGGGGTACAACACTGAAGCTTTCTTT. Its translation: CASSEGYNTEAFF.

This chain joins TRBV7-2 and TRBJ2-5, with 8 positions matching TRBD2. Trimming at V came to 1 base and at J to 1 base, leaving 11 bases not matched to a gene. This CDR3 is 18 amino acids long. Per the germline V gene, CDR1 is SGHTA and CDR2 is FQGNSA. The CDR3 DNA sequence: TGTGCCAGCAGCTTAGTTCGTCGGGCGACTAGCGCCCAAGAGACCCAGTACTTC. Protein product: CASSLVRRATSAQETQYF.

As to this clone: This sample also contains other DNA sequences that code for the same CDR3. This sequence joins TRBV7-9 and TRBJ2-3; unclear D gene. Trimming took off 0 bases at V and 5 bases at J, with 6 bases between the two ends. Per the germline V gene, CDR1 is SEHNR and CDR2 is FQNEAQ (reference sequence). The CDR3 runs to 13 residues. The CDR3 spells CASSLALGDTQYF. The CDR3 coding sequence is TGTGCCAGCAGCTTAGCGTTGGGAGATACGCAGTATTTT.

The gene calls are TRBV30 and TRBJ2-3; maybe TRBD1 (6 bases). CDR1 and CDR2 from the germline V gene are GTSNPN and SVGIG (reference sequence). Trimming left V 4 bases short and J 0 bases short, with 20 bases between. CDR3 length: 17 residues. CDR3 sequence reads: CAWTRLGTSASTDTQYF. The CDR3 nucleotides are TGTGCCTGGACCAGACTTGGGACATCAGCTAGCACAGATACGCAGTATTTT.

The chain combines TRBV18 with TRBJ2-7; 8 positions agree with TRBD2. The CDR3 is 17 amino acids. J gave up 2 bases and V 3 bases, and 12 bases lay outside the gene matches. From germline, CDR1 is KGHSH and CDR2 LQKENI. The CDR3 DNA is TGTGCCAGCTCACCCGTAGGGGCGGGAGGCCCCACCTACGAGCAGTACTTC. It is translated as CASSPVGAGGPTYEQYF. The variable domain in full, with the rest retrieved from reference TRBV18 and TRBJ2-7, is NAGVMQNPRHLVRRRGQEARLRCSPMKGHSHVYWYRQLPEEGLKFMVYLQKENIIDESGMPKERFSAEFPKEGPSILRIQQVVRGDSAAYFCASSPVGAGGPTYEQYFGPGTRLTVT.

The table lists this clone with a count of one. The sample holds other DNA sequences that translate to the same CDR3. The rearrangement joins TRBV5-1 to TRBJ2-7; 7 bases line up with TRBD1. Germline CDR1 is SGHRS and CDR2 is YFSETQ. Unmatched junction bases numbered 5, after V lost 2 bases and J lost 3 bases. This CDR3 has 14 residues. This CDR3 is CASSLPGQSYEQYF. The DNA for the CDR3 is TGCGCCAGCAGCTTACCGGGACAGAGCTACGAGCAGTACTTC.

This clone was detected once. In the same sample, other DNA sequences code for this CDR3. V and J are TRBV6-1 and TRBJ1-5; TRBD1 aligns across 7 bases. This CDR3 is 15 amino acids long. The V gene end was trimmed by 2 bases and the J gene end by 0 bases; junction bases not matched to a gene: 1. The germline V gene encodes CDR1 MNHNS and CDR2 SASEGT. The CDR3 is CASSENRGSNQPQHF. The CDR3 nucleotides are TGTGCCAGCAGTGAAAACAGGGGTAGCAATCAGCCCCAGCATTTT.

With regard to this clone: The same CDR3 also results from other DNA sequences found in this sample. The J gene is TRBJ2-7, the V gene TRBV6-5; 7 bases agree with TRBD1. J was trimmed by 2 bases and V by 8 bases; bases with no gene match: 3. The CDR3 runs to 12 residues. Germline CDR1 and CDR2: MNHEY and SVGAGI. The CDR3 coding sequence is TGTGCCAGCCGGGGACAGACCTACGAGCAGTACTTC. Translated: CASRGQTYEQYF.

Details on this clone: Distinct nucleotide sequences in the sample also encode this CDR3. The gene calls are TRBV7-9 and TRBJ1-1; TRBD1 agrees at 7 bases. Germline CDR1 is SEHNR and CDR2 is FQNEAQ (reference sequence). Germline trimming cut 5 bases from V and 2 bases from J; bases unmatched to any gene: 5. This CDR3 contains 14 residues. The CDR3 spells CASSPGTENTEAFF. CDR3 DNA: TGTGCCAGCAGCCCCGGGACAGAAAACACTGAAGCTTTCTTT.

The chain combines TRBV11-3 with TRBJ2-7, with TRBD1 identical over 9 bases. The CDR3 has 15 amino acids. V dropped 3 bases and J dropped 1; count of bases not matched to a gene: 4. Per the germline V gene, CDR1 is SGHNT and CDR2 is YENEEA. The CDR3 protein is CASSFGTGPSYEQYF. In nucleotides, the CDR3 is TGTGCCAGCAGCTTTGGGACAGGGCCTTCCTACGAGCAGTACTTC.

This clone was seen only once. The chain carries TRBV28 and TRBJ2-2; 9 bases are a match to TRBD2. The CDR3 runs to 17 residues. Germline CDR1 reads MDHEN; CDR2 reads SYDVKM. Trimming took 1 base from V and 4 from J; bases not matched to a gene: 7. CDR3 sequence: CASSLFGGGASTGELFF. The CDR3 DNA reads TGTGCCAGCAGTTTATTTGGCGGGGGGGCGAGCACCGGGGAGCTGTTTTTT.

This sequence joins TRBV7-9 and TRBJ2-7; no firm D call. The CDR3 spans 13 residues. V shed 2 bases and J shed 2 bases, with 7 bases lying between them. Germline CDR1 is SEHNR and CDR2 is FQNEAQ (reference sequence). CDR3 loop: CASSLQVAYEQYF. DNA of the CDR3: TGTGCCAGCAGCTTACAGGTCGCCTACGAGCAGTACTTC.

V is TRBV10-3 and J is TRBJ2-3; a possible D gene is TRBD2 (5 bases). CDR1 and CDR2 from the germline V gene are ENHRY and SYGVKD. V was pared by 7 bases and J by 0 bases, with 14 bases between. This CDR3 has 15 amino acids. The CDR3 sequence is CAINSGSLSTDTQYF. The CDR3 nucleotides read TGTGCCATCAATTCGGGAAGTTTAAGCACAGATACGCAGTATTTT.

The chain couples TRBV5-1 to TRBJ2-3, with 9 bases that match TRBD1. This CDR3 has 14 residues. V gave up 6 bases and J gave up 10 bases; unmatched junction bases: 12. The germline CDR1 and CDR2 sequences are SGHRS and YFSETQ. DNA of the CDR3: TGCGCCAGCAACCGGGACAGGGCTCCTGGGGCGCAGTATTTT. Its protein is CASNRDRAPGAQYF.

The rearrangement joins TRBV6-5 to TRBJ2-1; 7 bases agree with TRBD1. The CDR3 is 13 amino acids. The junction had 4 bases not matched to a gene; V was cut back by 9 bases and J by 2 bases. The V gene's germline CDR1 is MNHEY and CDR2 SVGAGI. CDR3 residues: CASKGQPYNEQFF. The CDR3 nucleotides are TGTGCCAGTAAGGGACAGCCCTACAATGAGCAGTTCTTC.